This T cell receptor (beta chain) came from a study of cytomegalovirus exposure and HLA in healthy donors. The PCR ran on 60 Vbeta and 13 Jbeta primers. Sequenced by immunoSEQ multiplex PCR; TCRdb stores in-frame clones only, minus some. This sample's table has 150,000 to 200,000 clones. This receptor was identified in a man aged 25-40 years in good health and CMV-seronegative. The sample taken for sequencing was PBMCs.

The CDR3: CASSPVGSGSIYNEQFF. In DNA, the CDR3 is TGCGCCAGCAGCCCTGTCGGTAGCGGGAGTATATACAATGAGCAGTTCTTC. V is TRBV5-1 and J is TRBJ2-1, with 9 bases identical to TRBD2. The CDR3 sequence is 17 residues long. J was trimmed by 4 bases and V by 4 bases; bases with no gene match: 12. The germline CDR1 and CDR2 sequences are SGHRS and YFSETQ.